This TCR beta chain was obtained from a study of persistence of HIV-infected CD4 T cells. Study results and limitations: Proviral oligoclonality tracked with TCR oligoclonality within the same sorted cells.

V lost 1 base, J lost 3 bases, and 21 bases lay in between. The CDR3 totals 18 residues. The germline V gene encodes CDR1 LNHNV and CDR2 YYDKDF (reference sequence). To note about this clone: As yet, its antigen is unknown.

Stimulation used approximately 9.1 ug/mL lysate from CMV-infected fibroblasts. CD40L/CD69 double-negative CD45RO-high memory CD4+ T cells were collected. Donors had CD4+ T cell counts above 400 cells/uL and were CMV-seropositive. Stimulated PBMCs had first been depleted of CD8+ T cells. Sequencing used immunoSEQ version 4 in survey mode. Genomic DNA was diluted to around 9.3 ng/uL, up to roughly 1 ug per sample. The repertoire was sequenced with immunoSEQ multiplex PCR; TCRdb's copy has only in-frame clones and lacks some. The sample shows tens of thousands of clones, 82% of them seen only once. Source: CD4+ T cells sorted from PBMCs after approximately 19-hour stimulation, taken from a patient who received antiretroviral therapy. V is TRBV15 and J is TRBJ1-1; D not resolved. This clonotype originated in an adult woman with HIV who was CMV-seropositive. The CDR3 nucleotides read TGTGCCACCAGCAGAGGTGATATCGGTTTTAGTTTGGACACTGAAGCTTTCTTT. Amino acids: CATSRGDIGFSLDTEAFF.